A single sample is the source of the 32 T cell receptor beta chains below, sequenced in a study of cytomegalovirus exposure and HLA in healthy donors. Sequenced by immunoSEQ multiplex PCR; TCRdb stores in-frame clones only, minus some. The sample includes around 63,000 clones, roughly 90% of them seen just once. Sequencing input: PBMCs. All receptors derive from a woman aged 18 to 35 in good health and CMV-seronegative.

This clone has a single count. The chain uses TRBV6-6 and TRBJ2-3; 12 bases are shared with TRBD2. Germline V gene data show CDR1 as MNHNY and CDR2 as SVGAGI (reference sequence). This CDR3 comprises 16 residues. J was trimmed by 5 bases and V by 2 bases; bases with no gene match: 5. CDR3 region: CASSYGASGRGDTQYF. The DNA for the CDR3 is TGTGCCAGCAGTTACGGGGCTAGCGGGAGGGGAGATACGCAGTATTTT.

V and J are TRBV5-1 and TRBJ1-2; the match to TRBD1 covers 7 bases. This CDR3 has 16 residues. The junction had 14 bases not matched to a gene; V was cut back by 1 base and J by 8 bases. Germline V gene data show CDR1 as SGHRS and CDR2 as YFSETQ. The CDR3 reads CASSLTLDRADEGYTF. CDR3 bases: TGCGCCAGCAGCTTGACCCTCGACAGGGCTGATGAGGGCTACACCTTC.

The chain combines TRBV30 with TRBJ2-3; 9 bases line up with TRBD2. Germline assignment: CDR1 GTSNPN and CDR2 SVGIG (reference sequence). This CDR3 region has 16 residues. Trimming removed 0 bases from V and 2 bases from J; junction bases left unmatched: 6. CDR3 coding DNA: TGTGCCTGGAGTGTTTTGACTAGCGGTTACACAGATACGCAGTATTTT. This gives the protein CAWSVLTSGYTDTQYF.

This clone has only a few counts. The chain employs TRBV6-1 and TRBJ2-7; perhaps TRBD1 as D (5 bases). CDR3 length equals 15 residues. Germline assignment: CDR1 MNHNS and CDR2 SASEGT. V was trimmed by 0 bases and J by 1 base, leaving 10 bases between them. CDR3 protein: CASSEAGHRSYEQYF. The CDR3 nucleotides read TGTGCCAGCAGTGAAGCTGGTCACAGGTCCTACGAGCAGTACTTC.

The chain has TRBV18 and TRBJ2-7; 11 positions match TRBD2. Germline assignment: CDR1 KGHSH and CDR2 LQKENI. The CDR3 length is 17 residues. V shed 3 bases and J 4 bases; nucleotides not matched to a gene: 11. CDR3 DNA: TGTGCCAGCTCACCTCCCGGACTAGCGGGCCCCATTTACGAGCAGTACTTC. Its protein product is CASSPPGLAGPIYEQYF. Complete variable domain (other parts from reference TRBV18 and TRBJ2-7): NAGVMQNPRHLVRRRGQEARLRCSPMKGHSHVYWYRQLPEEGLKFMVYLQKENIIDESGMPKERFSAEFPKEGPSILRIQQVVRGDSAAYFCASSPPGLAGPIYEQYFGPGTRLTVT.

The chain carries TRBV10-2 and TRBJ2-7; 10 bases match TRBD2. Trimming took 2 bases from V and 2 from J; bases not matched to a gene: 6. The germline CDR1 and CDR2 sequences are WSHSY and SAAADI. This CDR3 contains 16 residues. In DNA form, the CDR3 reads TGCGCCAGCAGTGAGCCCCGGCTAGCGGGGGCCTACGAGCAGTACTTC. Protein sequence: CASSEPRLAGAYEQYF.

The chain recombines TRBV4-1 with TRBJ1-2; 8 bases line up with TRBD1. Trimming removed 0 bases from V and 2 bases from J; junction bases left unmatched: 2. The CDR3 consists of 15 residues. Germline values: CDR1 MGHRA, CDR2 YSYEKL. CDR3 in amino acids: CASSQDWTGNYGYTF. As DNA, the CDR3 is TGCGCCAGCAGCCAAGACTGGACAGGGAACTATGGCTACACCTTC.

The CDR3 here is CASSHSTGSGANVLTF. CDR3 DNA: TGTGCCAGCAGCCACTCGACAGGGTCTGGGGCCAACGTCCTGACTTTC. The chain recombines TRBV11-3 with TRBJ2-6; 7 bases line up with TRBD1. The V gene end was trimmed by 5 bases and the J gene end by 1 base; junction bases not matched to a gene: 5. The CDR3 is made up of 16 amino acids. CDR1 and CDR2 from the germline V gene are SGHNT and YENEEA.

The rearrangement joins TRBV16 to TRBJ2-1; D is possibly TRBD2 (6 bases). The V and J ends lost 2 bases and 0 bases respectively, with 8 bases between them. The V gene's germline CDR1 is KGHSY and CDR2 FQNENV. The CDR3 loop spans 15 amino acids. The CDR3 DNA sequence: TGTGCCAGCAGCCAACGGGGGAGCTCCTACAATGAGCAGTTCTTC. This sequence encodes CASSQRGSSYNEQFF.

The V and J genes are TRBV20-1 and TRBJ2-7; 7 bases match TRBD2. Germline-derived CDR1 and CDR2 are DFQATT and SNEGSKA (reference sequence). V was pared by 5 bases and J by 7 bases, with 5 bases of the junction left unmatched. The CDR3 runs 11 residues. CDR3 nucleotides: TGCAGTGCTGGGCTGGGGGGGGAGCAGTACTTC. Translated, it gives CSAGLGGEQYF.

The table lists this clone with a count of one. The chain employs TRBV6-6 and TRBJ1-4, with D unclear. The CDR3 contains 14 residues. The V and J ends lost 3 bases and 2 bases respectively, with 7 bases between them. The germline V gene encodes CDR1 MNHNY and CDR2 SVGAGI (reference sequence). For the CDR3, the DNA is TGTGCCAGCAGTTATACCGCGACTAATGAAAAACTGTTTTTT. It codes for CASSYTATNEKLFF.

DNA for the CDR3: TGTGCCTGGAAGAGGGACAGGGTTTACGAGCAGTACTTC. This translates into CAWKRDRVYEQYF. This rearrangement joins TRBV30 to TRBJ2-7; 9 nucleotides line up with TRBD1. Germline loops: CDR1 GTSNPN, CDR2 SVGIG (reference sequence). This CDR3 region has 13 residues. J lost 4 bases, V lost 4 bases, and 5 bases had no gene match.

This clone was seen more than once but under ten times. The CDR3 nucleotides read TGTGCCTGGAGTCTACCTTGGAGCACCGGGGAGCTGTTTTTT. It codes for CAWSLPWSTGELFF. The chain joins TRBV30 to TRBJ2-2; D unclear. Germline assignment: CDR1 GTSNPN and CDR2 SVGIG (reference sequence). V dropped 2 bases and J dropped 4 bases, with 11 bases sitting between them. The CDR3 spans 14 residues.

The rearrangement links TRBV5-1 to TRBJ1-1; possible D gene TRBD1, 6 bases. This CDR3 has 13 residues. Germline CDR1 reads SGHRS; CDR2 reads YFSETQ. The V gene lost 8 bases and the J gene lost 2 bases, with 13 bases spanning the gap. CDR3 nucleotides: TGCGCCAGAAGGACAGCTCTAAACACTGAAGCTTTCTTT. Residues: CARRTALNTEAFF.

V is TRBV6-5 and J is TRBJ2-1; 8 nucleotides align to TRBD2. Germline V gives CDR1 MNHEY, CDR2 SVGAGI. The trim removed 2 bases at V and 7 bases at J, leaving 4 bases unmatched. The CDR3 is 14 amino acids. CDR3 in amino acids: CASSYREGPNEQFF. For the CDR3, the DNA is TGTGCCAGCAGTTACCGGGAGGGCCCGAATGAGCAGTTCTTC.

The chain recombines TRBV28 with TRBJ2-7; D perhaps matches TRBD2 (5 bases). Deletions cut 6 bases from V and 9 bases from J, with 15 bases between. This CDR3 contains 12 residues. CDR1 and CDR2 (germline): MDHEN, SYDVKM. CDR3 amino acids: CASSEYSAGQYF. The DNA for the CDR3 is TGTGCCAGCAGCGAATACTCGGCGGGGCAGTACTTC.

The chain has TRBV29-1 and TRBJ2-7; 7 nucleotides align to TRBD1. This CDR3 is 13 amino acids long. V dropped 2 bases and J dropped 5; count of bases not matched to a gene: 6. CDR1 and CDR2 (germline): SQVTM, ANQGSEA. The chain's CDR3 is CSVEHRGSDEQYF. The DNA for the CDR3 is TGCAGCGTTGAACACAGGGGATCCGACGAGCAGTACTTC.

V usage is TRBV4-1 and J usage is TRBJ1-2; D is uncertain. CDR3 size: 15 residues. Germline lookup yields CDR1 MGHRA and CDR2 YSYEKL. V shed 1 base and J shed 2 bases, with 11 bases lying between them. CDR3 bases: TGCGCCAGCAGCCAAGCCCCGGGAGAGAACTATGGCTACACCTTC. Protein product: CASSQAPGENYGYTF.

This clone appeared once. The rearrangement uses TRBV6-4 and TRBJ2-7; 12 positions match TRBD2. The CDR3 length is 14 residues. The ends lost 3 bases at V and 4 bases at J; junction bases unmatched: 1. The V gene's germline CDR1 is MRHNA and CDR2 SNTAGT. Here the CDR3 reads CASSDGLAGYEQYF. The CDR3 nucleotides read TGTGCCAGCAGTGATGGACTAGCGGGATACGAGCAGTACTTC.

This chain uses TRBV4-1 with TRBJ1-4; D is perhaps TRBD1 (5 bases). The V and J ends lost 5 bases and 2 bases respectively, with 15 bases between them. This CDR3 contains 16 residues. Germline V gene lookup returns CDR1 MGHRA and CDR2 YSYEKL. CDR3 loop: CASSSSRGTTNEKLFF. The CDR3 DNA follows: TGCGCCAGCAGCAGCTCACGCGGGACTACTAATGAAAAACTGTTTTTT.

Note on this clone: The junction and the germline gene differ at one end; a read error may be behind it. The genes are TRBV28 and TRBJ2-7; D not certain. The CDR3 covers 13 residues. The germline V gene has CDR1 MDHEN and CDR2 SYDVKM. CDR3 in amino acids: CASSPADLYEQHF. CDR3 sequence (DNA): TGTGCCAGCAGTCCGGCCGACTTATACGAGCAGCACTTC.

The chain employs TRBV18 and TRBJ1-1, with D tentatively TRBD1 (5 bases). CDR3 length: 17 residues. Germline lookup yields CDR1 KGHSH and CDR2 LQKENI. V dropped 0 bases and J dropped 3 bases, with 17 bases sitting between them. The CDR3 DNA reads TGTGCCAGCTCACCACCGGGGGGAGGCTATACGGACACTGAAGCTTTCTTT. Its translation is CASSPPGGGYTDTEAFF.

J is TRBJ2-4 and V is TRBV7-2, with TRBD2 matching 9 bases. CDR1 SGHTA and CDR2 FQGNSA come from the germline V gene. Germline trimming cut 2 bases from V and 7 bases from J; bases unmatched to any gene: 15. This CDR3 region has 18 residues. CDR3 DNA sequence: TGTGCCAGCAGCTTAATCCCCGGGGCGGGAGGGCCGTGGAACATTCAGTACTTC. Translated, it gives CASSLIPGAGGPWNIQYF.

This clone came up a few times. J is TRBJ1-2 and V is TRBV2; 7 bases map to TRBD1. The CDR3 runs 13 residues. CDR1 SNHLY and CDR2 FYNNEI come from the germline V gene. J lost 2 bases, V lost 8 bases, and 5 bases had no gene match. This chain's CDR3 is CASPTGPNYGYTF. The CDR3 nucleotides read TGTGCCAGCCCGACAGGGCCCAACTATGGCTACACCTTC.

The chain is built from TRBV18 and TRBJ1-2; weak D call: TRBD1 (5 bases). Trimming left V 3 bases short and J 7 bases short, with 27 bases between. There are 18 residues in the CDR3. Germline V CDR1 and CDR2: KGHSH, LQKENI. CDR3 in DNA: TGTGCCAGCTCACCCTTCGTTATACGGCTAGGGGACTGGGGTGGCTACACCTTC. Translation: CASSPFVIRLGDWGGYTF. Full variable domain (rest looked up from reference TRBV18 and TRBJ1-2): NAGVMQNPRHLVRRRGQEARLRCSPMKGHSHVYWYRQLPEEGLKFMVYLQKENIIDESGMPKERFSAEFPKEGPSILRIQQVVRGDSAAYFCASSPFVIRLGDWGGYTFGSGTRLTVV.

This chain links TRBV30 with TRBJ2-7, with D maybe TRBD1 (6 bases). V lost 6 bases, J lost 3 bases, and 27 bases lay in between. Germline lookup yields CDR1 GTSNPN and CDR2 SVGIG (reference sequence). This CDR3 contains 17 residues. The CDR3 DNA follows: TGTGCCTGTTTTGTCCCGGGACGTTCTCAGGGGTACTACGAGCAGTACTTC. Amino acids: CACFVPGRSQGYYEQYF. The complete variable domain, with remaining parts taken from reference TRBV30 and TRBJ2-7, reads SQTIHQWPATLVQPVGSPLSLECTVEGTSNPNLYWYRQAAGRGLQLLFYSVGIGQISSEVPQNLSASRPQDRQFILSSKKLLLSDSGFYLCACFVPGRSQGYYEQYFGPGTRLTVT.

V is TRBV7-9 and J is TRBJ1-1; TRBD1 might be the D (6 bases). V gave up 8 bases and J gave up 1 base, with 20 bases separating them. This CDR3 is built from 16 residues. The germline V gene has CDR1 SEHNR and CDR2 FQNEAQ (reference sequence). The CDR3 DNA sequence: TGTGCCAGCCCCTTCCGGGACACTGACTCGAACACTGAAGCTTTCTTT. This codes for CASPFRDTDSNTEAFF.

This clone was seen only once. The chain employs TRBV11-3 and TRBJ2-1; no clear D gene. Per the germline V gene, CDR1 is SGHNT and CDR2 is YENEEA. The CDR3 is 11 amino acids. V was shortened by 2 bases and J by 10 bases, with 6 bases between the two germline ends. The CDR3 bases are TGTGCCAGCAGCTTAAGAGAGGAGCAGTTCTTC. This gives the protein CASSLREEQFF. The whole variable domain, remainder taken from reference TRBV11-3 and TRBJ2-1, is EAGVVQSPRYKIIEKKQPVAFWCNPISGHNTLYWYLQNLGQGPELLIRYENEEAVDDSQLPKDRFSAERLKGVDSTLKIQPAELGDSAVYLCASSLREEQFFGPGTRLTVL.

V is TRBV30 and J is TRBJ2-7, with 10 bases lining up with TRBD1. V lost 5 bases to trimming and J lost 3 bases; unmatched junction nucleotides: 7. Germline CDR1 reads GTSNPN; CDR2 reads SVGIG (reference sequence). The CDR3 is 14 residues long. In DNA, the CDR3 is TGTGCCTGGTCACCCGGGGACAGGGGCTACGAGCAGTACTTC. Amino acids: CAWSPGDRGYEQYF.

The gene calls are TRBV28 and TRBJ2-2, with D unresolved. This CDR3 region has 12 residues. CDR1 is MDHEN and CDR2 is SYDVKM in the germline V gene. V dropped 10 bases and J dropped 7 bases, with 13 bases sitting between them. The CDR3 region has the DNA TGTGCCACTACCCCTCCCTTCGGGGAGCTGTTTTTT. This codes for CATTPPFGELFF.

The chain uses TRBV19 and TRBJ1-1; D is undetermined. This CDR3 has 11 residues. Germline values: CDR1 LNHDA, CDR2 SQIVND (reference sequence). V lost 5 bases and J 2 bases, leaving 3 bases between the germline ends. DNA for the CDR3: TGTGCCAGTAGTCAAAACACTGAAGCTTTCTTT. Translation gives CASSQNTEAFF.

The rearrangement joins TRBV5-4 to TRBJ2-2; 7 bases are shared with TRBD1. The V segment lost 4 bases and the J segment 1 base; nucleotides outside the gene matches: 4. Germline lookup yields CDR1 SGHNT and CDR2 YYREEE (reference sequence). The CDR3 totals 15 residues. The CDR3 coding sequence is TGTGCCAGCAGCCCCGGGACAGAGAACACCGGGGAGCTGTTTTTT. Its translation: CASSPGTENTGELFF.